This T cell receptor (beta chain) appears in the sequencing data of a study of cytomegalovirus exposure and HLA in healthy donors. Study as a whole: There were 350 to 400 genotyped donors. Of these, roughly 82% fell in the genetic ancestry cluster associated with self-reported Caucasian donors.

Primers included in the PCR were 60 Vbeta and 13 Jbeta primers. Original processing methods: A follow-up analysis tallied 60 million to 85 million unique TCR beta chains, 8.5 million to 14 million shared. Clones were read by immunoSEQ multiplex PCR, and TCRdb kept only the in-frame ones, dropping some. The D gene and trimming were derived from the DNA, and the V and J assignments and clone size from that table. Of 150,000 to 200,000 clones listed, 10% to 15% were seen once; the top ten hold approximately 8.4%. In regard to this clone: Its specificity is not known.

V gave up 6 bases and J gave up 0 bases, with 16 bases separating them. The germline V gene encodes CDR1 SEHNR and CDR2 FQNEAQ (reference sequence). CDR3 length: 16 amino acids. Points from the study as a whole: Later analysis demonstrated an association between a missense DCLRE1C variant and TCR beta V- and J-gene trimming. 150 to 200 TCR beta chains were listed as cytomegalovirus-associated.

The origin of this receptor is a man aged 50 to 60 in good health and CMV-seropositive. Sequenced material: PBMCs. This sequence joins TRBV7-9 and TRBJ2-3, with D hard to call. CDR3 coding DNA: TGTGCCAGCAGTCCAAGTCGCGGAAGGAGCACAGATACGCAGTATTTT. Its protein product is CASSPSRGRSTDTQYF.